Ten or more counts support the clone carrying this TCR beta chain. This entry comes from a study of blood T cells in healthy people across ages. The CDR3 has 15 amino acids. V was clipped by 2 bases and J by 7 bases, with 17 bases between them. CDR1 and CDR2 from the germline V gene are LGHNA and YSLEER. The authors ran a second PCR of roughly 6 to 12 cycles using a sample-barcoded 5' primer and a J-beta primer mix. Tagging of each cDNA molecule was performed by a template-switch adaptor with 12 random nucleotides. TCRdb reanalysed the 5' RACE reads using MiXCR and keeps one entry per CDR3 protein. Altogether 590,000 or so distinct CDR3 sequences are present, around 31% being singletons, with the ten largest covering less than 20%.

What was sequenced was blood. This TCR was sampled from a woman over 75 in good health. V gene TRBV4-3 combines with J gene TRBJ1-2; D unresolved. The CDR3 spells CASSQRTGVSGGYTF. The CDR3 bases are TGCGCCAGCAGCCAAAGGACCGGGGTATCGGGTGGCTACACCTTC.